Sequencing of this T cell receptor beta chain was carried out in a study of response to subunit inactivated influenza vaccine. One entry per CDR3 protein results from TCRdb running MiXCR on the RT-PCR reads. The profile shows approximately 170,000 distinct CDR3 sequences, approximately 12% of them singletons. This CDR3 has 17 residues. The germline V gene encodes CDR1 SGHVS and CDR2 FQNEAQ. The J segment lost 4 bases and the V segment lost 2 bases, leaving 8 bases of the junction unmatched. This clonotype has more than one count but fewer than ten. This same sample was also part of a study on T cells expressing NK-cell markers. That work adds: Production of TCR beta cDNA relied on 5'RACE template switching with UMIs. Among eight sequenced donors, seven carried HCMV seropositivity while one was seronegative. In about six donors, dominant NKG2C+ clonotypes were roughly 1.0-7.0% of CD8+ T cells.

The source was CD8+ T cells sorted from PBMCs, collected 11 to 12 days after vaccination. This sequence originates from a man aged 45-65 years who received an inactivated influenza vaccine. The V and J genes are TRBV7-8 and TRBJ2-3; 11 bases agree with TRBD2. In DNA form, the CDR3 reads TGTGCCAGCAGCTTACCCTTAGCGGGAGGGCCCGCAGATACGCAGTATTTT. This sequence encodes CASSLPLAGGPADTQYF. The full variable domain, with the rest looked up from reference TRBV7-8 and TRBJ2-3, is GAGVSQSPRYKVAKRGQDVALRCDPISGHVSLFWYQQALGQGPEFLTYFQNEAQLDKSGLPSDRFFAERPEGSVSTLKIQRTQQEDSAVYLCASSLPLAGGPADTQYFGPGTRLTVL.